The 8 T cell receptor beta chains below all came from one sample that was sequenced in a study of regulatory T cells in long-lasting Graves disease. Time point in this sample: persistent/refractory GD, antithyroid drugs over 5 years with positive TRAb. The TCR library used RNA extracted from PBMCs. With iRepertoire HTBI primers and Arm-PCR of CDR3 regions, TCR beta libraries were built. Via MiXCR, TCRdb re-called the multiplex PCR reads, giving one row per CDR3 protein. Of approximately 470,000 distinct CDR3 sequences in the sample, 20% were seen once. Specimen: peripheral blood mononuclear cells (PBMCs), collected when the disease was refractory, from a patient treated with antithyroid drugs. These receptor sequences come from a female donor with Graves disease.

This clonotype was seen at least ten times. The J gene is TRBJ1-1, the V gene TRBV7-8; D unclear. Trimming left V 4 bases short and J 1 base short, with 13 bases between. Per germline, CDR1 SGHVS and CDR2 FQNEAQ. The CDR3 consists of 15 residues. This chain's CDR3 is CASSWMDGANTEAFF. The DNA of the CDR3 is TGTGCCAGCAGCTGGATGGACGGCGCGAACACTGAAGCTTTCTTT.

This clonotype was recorded at least ten times. The chain couples TRBV28 to TRBJ2-7, with D unclear. From germline, CDR1 is MDHEN and CDR2 SYDVKM. This CDR3 contains 13 residues. Trimming left V 7 bases short and J 0 bases short, with 10 bases between. CDR3 residues: CASIGSSSYEQYF. Written as DNA, the CDR3 is TGTGCCAGCATCGGCAGCAGCTCCTACGAGCAGTACTTC.

This rearrangement joins TRBV10-3 to TRBJ1-2; perhaps TRBD1 as D (6 bases). The CDR3 covers 12 residues. V lost 0 bases and J 8 bases, leaving 7 bases between the germline ends. Germline values: CDR1 ENHRY, CDR2 SYGVKD. The CDR3 sequence is CAISESGGGYTF. The CDR3 region has the DNA TGTGCCATCAGTGAGTCCGGGGGCGGCTACACCTTC.

As concerns this clonotype: A much larger clone differs by one base, so this may be a read error. This chain uses TRBV18 with TRBJ1-1; D perhaps matches TRBD1 (5 bases). The germline gives CDR1 KGHSH, CDR2 LQKENI. The CDR3 runs to 13 residues. Here the CDR3 reads CASSQGSDTEASF. The CDR3 DNA reads TGTGCCAGCTCACAGGGGTCGGACACTGAAGCTTCCTTT.

This clonotype appeared many times. V and J are TRBV11-1 and TRBJ2-7; D possibly matches TRBD1 or TRBD2 (5 bases each). From germline, CDR1 is SGHAT and CDR2 FQDESV (reference sequence). Deletions cut 6 bases from V and 1 base from J, with 10 bases between. The CDR3 spans 13 residues. DNA for the CDR3: TGTGCCAGCAGTAGGGACCGATCCTACGAGCAGTACTTC. This translates into CASSRDRSYEQYF.

The genes are TRBV7-8 and TRBJ2-1; maybe TRBD2 (6 bases). CDR1 SGHVS and CDR2 FQNEAQ come from the germline V gene. V was shortened by 8 bases and J by 6 bases, with 11 bases between the two germline ends. The CDR3 sequence is 12 residues long. As DNA, the CDR3 is TGTGCCAGCCGGGGGAGACTCAATGAGCAGTTCTTC. This translates into CASRGRLNEQFF.

A note on this clonotype: This may be a read error: a much more frequent sequence differs by one nucleotide. This sequence joins TRBV27 and TRBJ1-1, with D perhaps TRBD1 (6 bases). Germline V gene sequence: CDR1 MNHEY, CDR2 SMNVEV (reference sequence). There are 13 residues in the CDR3. V was shortened by 6 bases and J by 1 base, with 9 bases between the two germline ends. The CDR3 sequence: CASRIGGNTEAFF. In DNA form, the CDR3 reads TGTGCCAGCAGGATAGGGGGGAACACTGAAGCTTTCTTT.

The V and J genes are TRBV6-1 and TRBJ2-3, with a tentative D call TRBD2 (5 bases). The CDR3 is 16 amino acids. With 7 bases removed from V and 9 bases from J, the gap between germline ends came to 26 bases. Germline lookup yields CDR1 MNHNS and CDR2 SASEGT. CDR3 bases: TGTGCCAGCATCATATCCACAGATACGGAGGATGAAACGCAGTATTTT. It yields the protein CASIISTDTEDETQYF.